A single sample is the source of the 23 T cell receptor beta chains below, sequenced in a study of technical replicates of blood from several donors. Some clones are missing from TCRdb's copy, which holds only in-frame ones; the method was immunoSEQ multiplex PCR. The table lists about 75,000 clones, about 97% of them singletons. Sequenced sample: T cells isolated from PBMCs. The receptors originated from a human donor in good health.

The CDR3 nucleotides are TGTGCCAGCAGCTTGAGCGGGAGGGCCTACAATGAGCAGTTCTTC. This encodes CASSLSGRAYNEQFF. The rearrangement links TRBV5-6 to TRBJ2-1; 10 bases agree with TRBD2. Germline trimming cut 1 base from V and 2 bases from J; bases unmatched to any gene: 0. The CDR3 is 15 residues long. CDR1 and CDR2 from the germline V gene are SGHDT and YYEEEE.

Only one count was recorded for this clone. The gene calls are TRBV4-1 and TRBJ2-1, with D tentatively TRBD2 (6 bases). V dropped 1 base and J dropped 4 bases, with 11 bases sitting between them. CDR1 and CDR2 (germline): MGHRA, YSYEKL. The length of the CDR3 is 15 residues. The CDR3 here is CASSQAGDLYNEQFF. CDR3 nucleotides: TGCGCCAGCAGCCAAGCGGGGGACCTATACAATGAGCAGTTCTTC.

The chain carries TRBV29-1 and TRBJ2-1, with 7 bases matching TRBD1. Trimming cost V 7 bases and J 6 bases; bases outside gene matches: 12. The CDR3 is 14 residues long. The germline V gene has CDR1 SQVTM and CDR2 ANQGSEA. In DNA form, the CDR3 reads TGCAGCGCGAAGACGACAGGGAACGGCAATGAGCAGTTCTTC. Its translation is CSAKTTGNGNEQFF.

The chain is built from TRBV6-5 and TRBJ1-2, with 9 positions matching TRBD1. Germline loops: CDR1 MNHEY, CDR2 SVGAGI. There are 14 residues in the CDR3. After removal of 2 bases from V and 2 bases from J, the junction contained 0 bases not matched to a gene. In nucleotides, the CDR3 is TGTGCCAGCAGTTACGGACAGGGGAACTATGGCTACACCTTC. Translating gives CASSYGQGNYGYTF.

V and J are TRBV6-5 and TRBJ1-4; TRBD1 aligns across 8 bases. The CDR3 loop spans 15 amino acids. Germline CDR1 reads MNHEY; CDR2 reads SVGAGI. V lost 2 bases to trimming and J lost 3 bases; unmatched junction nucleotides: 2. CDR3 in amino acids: CASSYQGAANEKLFF. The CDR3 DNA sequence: TGTGCCAGCAGTTACCAGGGGGCTGCTAATGAAAAACTGTTTTTT.

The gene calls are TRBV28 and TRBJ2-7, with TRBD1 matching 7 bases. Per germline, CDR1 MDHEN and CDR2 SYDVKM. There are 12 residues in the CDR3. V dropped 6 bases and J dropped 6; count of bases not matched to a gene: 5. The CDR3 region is CASSTRGREQYF. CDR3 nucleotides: TGTGCCAGCAGCACTAGGGGGCGCGAGCAGTACTTC.

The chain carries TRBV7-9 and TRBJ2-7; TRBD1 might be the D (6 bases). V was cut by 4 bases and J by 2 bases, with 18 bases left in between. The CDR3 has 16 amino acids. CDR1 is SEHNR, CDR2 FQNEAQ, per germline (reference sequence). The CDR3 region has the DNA TGTGCCAGCAGCTCAGATAACGGGACATCGGCCTACGAGCAGTACTTC. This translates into CASSSDNGTSAYEQYF.

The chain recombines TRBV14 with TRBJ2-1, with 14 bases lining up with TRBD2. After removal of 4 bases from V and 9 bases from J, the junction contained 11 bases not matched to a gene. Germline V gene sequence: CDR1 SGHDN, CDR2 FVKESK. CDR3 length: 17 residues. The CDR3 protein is CASSPHPPGLAGVEQFF. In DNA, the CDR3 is TGTGCCAGCAGCCCTCACCCCCCGGGACTAGCGGGAGTTGAGCAGTTCTTC.

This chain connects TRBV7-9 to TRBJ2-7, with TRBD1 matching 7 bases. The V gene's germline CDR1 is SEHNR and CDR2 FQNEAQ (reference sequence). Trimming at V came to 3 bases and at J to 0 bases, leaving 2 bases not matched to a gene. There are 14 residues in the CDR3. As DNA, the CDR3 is TGTGCCAGCAGCTTCCGGGACAGCTCCTACGAGCAGTACTTC. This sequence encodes CASSFRDSSYEQYF.

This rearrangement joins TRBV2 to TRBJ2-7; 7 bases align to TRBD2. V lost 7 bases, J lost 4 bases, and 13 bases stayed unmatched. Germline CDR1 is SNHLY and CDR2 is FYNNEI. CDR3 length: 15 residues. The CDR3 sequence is CASKRERDSSYEQYF. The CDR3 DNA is TGTGCCAGCAAGCGCGAGCGGGACTCCTCATACGAGCAGTACTTC.

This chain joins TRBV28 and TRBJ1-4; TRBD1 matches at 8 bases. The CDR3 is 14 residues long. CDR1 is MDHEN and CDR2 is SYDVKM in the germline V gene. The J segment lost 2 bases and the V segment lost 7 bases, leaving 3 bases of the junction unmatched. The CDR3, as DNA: TGTGCCAGCACCTGGACAGGGACTAATGAAAAACTGTTTTTT. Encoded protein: CASTWTGTNEKLFF.

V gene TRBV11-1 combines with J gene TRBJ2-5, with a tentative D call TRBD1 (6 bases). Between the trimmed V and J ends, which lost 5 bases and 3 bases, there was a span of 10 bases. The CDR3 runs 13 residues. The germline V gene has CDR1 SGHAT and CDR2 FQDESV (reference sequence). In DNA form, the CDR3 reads TGTGCCAGCAGCGCCGGACAGAAAGAGACCCAGTACTTC. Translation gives CASSAGQKETQYF.

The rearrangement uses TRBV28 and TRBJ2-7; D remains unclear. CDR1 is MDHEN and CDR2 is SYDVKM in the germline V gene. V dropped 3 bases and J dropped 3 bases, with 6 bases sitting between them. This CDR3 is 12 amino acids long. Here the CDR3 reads CASSFRIYEQYF. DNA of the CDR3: TGTGCCAGCAGTTTTCGTATCTACGAGCAGTACTTC.

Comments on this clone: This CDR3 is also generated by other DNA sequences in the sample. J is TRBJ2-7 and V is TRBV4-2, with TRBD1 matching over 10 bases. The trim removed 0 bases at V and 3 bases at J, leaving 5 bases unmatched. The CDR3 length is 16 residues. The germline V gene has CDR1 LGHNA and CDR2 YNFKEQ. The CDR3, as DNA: TGTGCCAGCAGCCAAGACTTGACAGGGGGCAACTACGAGCAGTACTTC. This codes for CASSQDLTGGNYEQYF.

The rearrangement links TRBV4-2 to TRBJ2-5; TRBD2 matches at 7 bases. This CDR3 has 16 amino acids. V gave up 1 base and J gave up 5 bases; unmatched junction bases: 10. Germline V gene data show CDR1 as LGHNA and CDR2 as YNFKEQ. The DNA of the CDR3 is TGTGCCAGCAGCCAAGGGTGGCGGGAGAGCGGGGAGACCCAGTACTTC. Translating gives CASSQGWRESGETQYF.

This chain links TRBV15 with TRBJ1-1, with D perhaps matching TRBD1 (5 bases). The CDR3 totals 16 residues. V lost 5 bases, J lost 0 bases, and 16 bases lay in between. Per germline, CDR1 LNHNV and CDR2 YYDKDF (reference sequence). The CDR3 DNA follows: TGTGCCACCAGCTTAGACAGCCTACCAATGAACACTGAAGCTTTCTTT. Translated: CATSLDSLPMNTEAFF.

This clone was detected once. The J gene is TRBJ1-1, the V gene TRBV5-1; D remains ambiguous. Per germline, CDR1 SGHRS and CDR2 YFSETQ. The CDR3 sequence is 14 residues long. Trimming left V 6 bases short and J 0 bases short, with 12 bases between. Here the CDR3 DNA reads TGCGCCAGCAACCGGGGAGGGTTGAACACTGAAGCTTTCTTT. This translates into CASNRGGLNTEAFF. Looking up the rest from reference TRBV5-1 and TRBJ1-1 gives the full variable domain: KAGVTQTPRYLIKTRGQQVTLSCSPISGHRSVSWYQQTPGQGLQFLFEYFSETQRNKGNFPGRFSGRQFSNSRSEMNVSTLELGDSALYLCASNRGGLNTEAFFGQGTRLTVV.

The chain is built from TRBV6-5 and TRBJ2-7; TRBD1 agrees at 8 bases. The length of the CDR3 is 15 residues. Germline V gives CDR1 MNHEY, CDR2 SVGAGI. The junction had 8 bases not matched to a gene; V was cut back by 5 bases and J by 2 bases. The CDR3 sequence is CASSPTVGQAYEQYF. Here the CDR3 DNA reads TGTGCCAGCAGTCCAACCGTGGGACAGGCCTACGAGCAGTACTTC.

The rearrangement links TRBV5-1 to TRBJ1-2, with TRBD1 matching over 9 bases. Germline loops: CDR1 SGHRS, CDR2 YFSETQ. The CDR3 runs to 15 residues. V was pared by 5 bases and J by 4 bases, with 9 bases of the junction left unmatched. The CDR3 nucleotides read TGCGCCAGCAGACAGGGGGCGCTTGACTTCTATGGCTACACCTTC. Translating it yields CASRQGALDFYGYTF.

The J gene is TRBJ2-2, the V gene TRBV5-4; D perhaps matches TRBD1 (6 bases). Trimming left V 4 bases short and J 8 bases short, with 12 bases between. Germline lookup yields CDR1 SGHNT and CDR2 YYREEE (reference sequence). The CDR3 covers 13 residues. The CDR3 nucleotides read TGTGCCAGCAGCCCTCTCGGGACAGGGGAGCTGTTTTTT. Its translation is CASSPLGTGELFF.

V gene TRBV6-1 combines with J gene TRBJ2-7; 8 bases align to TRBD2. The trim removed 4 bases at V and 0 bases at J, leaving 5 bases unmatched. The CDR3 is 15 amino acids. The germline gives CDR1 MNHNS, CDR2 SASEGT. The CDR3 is CASSVPTSGSYEQYF. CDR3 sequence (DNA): TGTGCCAGCAGTGTTCCCACTAGCGGCTCCTACGAGCAGTACTTC.

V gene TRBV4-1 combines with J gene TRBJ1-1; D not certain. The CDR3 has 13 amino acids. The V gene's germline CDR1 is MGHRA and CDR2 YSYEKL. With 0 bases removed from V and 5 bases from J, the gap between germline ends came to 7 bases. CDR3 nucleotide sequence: TGCGCCAGCAGCCAAGACAGGTCGACTGAAGCTTTCTTT. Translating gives CASSQDRSTEAFF.

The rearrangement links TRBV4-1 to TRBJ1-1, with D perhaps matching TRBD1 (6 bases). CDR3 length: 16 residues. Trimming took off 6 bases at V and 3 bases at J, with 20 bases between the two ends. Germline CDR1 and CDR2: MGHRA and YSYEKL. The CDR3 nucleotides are TGCGCCAGCAGATTGGGGGGGAAGACAGGTGACACTGAAGCTTTCTTT. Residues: CASRLGGKTGDTEAFF.